This T cell receptor beta chain was captured in a study of blood T cell repertoires in COVID-19. The wider study: Collection of acute and convalescent COVID-19 samples took place in the United States, Italy and Spain. The cDNA or gDNA used as material had been derived from T cells, B-cell-depleted T cells, or PBMCs.

The CDR3 runs 15 residues. V lost 4 bases and J lost 9; bases outside the gene matches: 12. Germline values: CDR1 MGHRA, CDR2 YSYEKL. Under the authors' procedure: Counts of nucleated cells, estimated from reference gene primer amplification, were obtained. Sequencing used immunoSEQ multiplex PCR; TCRdb keeps in-frame clones, though not all of them. The V and J calls and the clone size are those of that table, but D and trimming were determined from the DNA. The repertoire holds tens of thousands of clones, roughly 85% seen once, with under 15% in the top ten. The V and J genes are TRBV4-1 and TRBJ2-1; 7 bases match TRBD2. The specimen sequenced was peripheral blood. The receptor was isolated from a woman aged 70-85 years in a cohort sampled during active COVID-19. In nucleotides, the CDR3 is TGCGCCAGCAGCCGGGGTGAAGGGAGGGTCGGTGAGCAGTTCTTC. This translates into CASSRGEGRVGEQFF.